This T cell receptor beta chain was found in a study of cytomegalovirus exposure and HLA in healthy donors. The V gene's germline CDR1 is MNHNS and CDR2 SASEGT. V dropped 0 bases and J dropped 7; count of bases not matched to a gene: 6. This CDR3 has 16 amino acids. Study-level points and caveats: Per a prior analysis, the majority of TCR beta V segments were productive roughly 87% or roughly 30% of the time. Across HLA loci, a later analysis found differing TCR association rates, with DRB1 most and HLA-C fewest. Sequencing likely generated an artifact that appeared as a cluster of highly shared sequence variants. Evidence from a later analysis indicated that most CMV-associated TCR beta chains looked HLA-restricted.

This clone showed up just a few times. Its antigen is still unknown. Researchers ran the PCR with 60 Vbeta and 13 Jbeta primers. Clones were sequenced by immunoSEQ multiplex PCR, and TCRdb holds only the in-frame ones, with some missing. The table lists under 150,000 clones, over 8% of them singletons. The chain recombines TRBV6-1 with TRBJ1-6; 7 bases fit TRBD1. Sequenced: PBMCs. This sequence originates from a man younger than 45 in good health and CMV-seronegative. The DNA of the CDR3 is TGTGCCAGCAGTGAAGCGACAGGGTATTTCAATTCACCCCTCCACTTT. Translated, it gives CASSEATGYFNSPLHF.